These 20 T cell receptor beta chains share one sample of origin, sequenced in a study of T cell responses to AZD1222 COVID-19 vaccine. Generated by immunoSEQ multiplex PCR, the TCRdb table keeps only in-frame clones and is missing some. The sample holds some 140,000 clones, 70% to 90% seen once. This material consisted of peripheral blood, taken on day 0 of AZD1222 vaccination. Receptors originate from an adult in good health.

V is TRBV5-1 and J is TRBJ1-6; D unresolved. There are 14 residues in the CDR3. Germline V CDR1 and CDR2: SGHRS, YFSETQ. V was cut by 1 base and J by 10 bases, with 12 bases left in between. The CDR3, as DNA: TGCGCCAGCAGCTTGACGACTGGAAGCTCACCCCTCCACTTT. Its translation is CASSLTTGSSPLHF.

This chain joins TRBV5-1 and TRBJ2-1; D might be TRBD2 (6 bases). CDR1 is SGHRS, CDR2 YFSETQ, per germline. CDR3 length equals 16 residues. With 0 bases removed from V and 2 bases from J, the gap between germline ends came to 12 bases. The CDR3 here is CASSLVAGPAYNEQFF. In nucleotides, the CDR3 is TGCGCCAGCAGCTTGGTGGCGGGACCAGCCTACAATGAGCAGTTCTTC.

The chain links TRBV4-3 to TRBJ2-7, with D perhaps matching TRBD2 (6 bases). With 0 bases removed from V and 2 bases from J, the gap between germline ends came to 11 bases. The CDR3 has 15 amino acids. Germline V gives CDR1 LGHNA, CDR2 YSLEER. CDR3 sequence: CASSQDDGEAYEQYF. CDR3 bases: TGCGCCAGCAGCCAAGATGACGGGGAGGCCTACGAGCAGTACTTC.

J is TRBJ2-5 and V is TRBV7-9; 8 bases align to TRBD1. The junction had 11 bases not matched to a gene; V was cut back by 5 bases and J by 3 bases. The germline V gene encodes CDR1 SEHNR and CDR2 FQNEAQ (reference sequence). The CDR3 sequence is 16 residues long. CDR3 region: CASSDLPGGQEETQYF. The CDR3 DNA sequence: TGTGCCAGCAGCGACCTACCCGGGGGACAGGAAGAGACCCAGTACTTC.

V is TRBV4-1 and J is TRBJ1-1, with D possibly TRBD1 on 6 matching bases. V lost 6 bases, J lost 4 bases, and 15 bases lay in between. This CDR3 is built from 14 residues. Germline assignment: CDR1 MGHRA and CDR2 YSYEKL. CDR3 protein: CASRYLTGSTEAFF. The CDR3, as DNA: TGCGCCAGCAGGTACCTTACAGGGTCCACTGAAGCTTTCTTT.

The chain joins TRBV6-5 to TRBJ2-7; 7 bases are a match to TRBD2. CDR1 is MNHEY and CDR2 is SVGAGI in the germline V gene. The CDR3 runs 15 residues. J gave up 1 base and V 0 bases, and 3 bases lay outside the gene matches. The CDR3 DNA sequence: TGTGCCAGCAGTTACTCGCCTAGCGGATCCTACGAGCAGTACTTC. It specifies CASSYSPSGSYEQYF.

The V call is TRBV7-2, the J call TRBJ2-2; unclear D gene. In germline, CDR1 is SGHTA, CDR2 FQGNSA. The CDR3 runs 17 residues. V lost 5 bases to trimming and J lost 0 bases, with 16 bases between them. The CDR3 nucleotides read TGTGCCAGCAGCGCCCGATTAAAGAGTCCGAACACCGGGGAGCTGTTTTTT. It codes for CASSARLKSPNTGELFF. Supplemented by reference TRBV7-2 and TRBJ2-2, the full variable domain reads GAGVSQSPSNKVTEKGKDVELRCDPISGHTALYWYRQSLGQGLEFLIYFQGNSAPDKSGLPSDRFSAERTGGSVSTLTIQRTQQEDSAVYLCASSARLKSPNTGELFFGEGSRLTVL.

This clone was observed a single time. The chain is built from TRBV7-2 and TRBJ2-7; D not resolved. This CDR3 has 15 residues. The ends were cut back, 6 bases at V and 1 base at J, with 16 bases in the middle. Germline CDR1 is SGHTA and CDR2 is FQGNSA. The CDR3 DNA sequence: TGTGCCAGCAGTCGTTCGGTTAAGGAGTCCTACGAGCAGTACTTC. Translated: CASSRSVKESYEQYF.

This clone appeared once. The chain carries TRBV20-1 and TRBJ1-2; D might be TRBD1 (5 bases). This CDR3 spans 12 amino acids. CDR1 is DFQATT and CDR2 is SNEGSKA in the germline V gene (reference sequence). V lost 3 bases, J lost 6 bases, and 11 bases lay in between. This chain's CDR3 is CSASDRWHGYTF. The CDR3 DNA sequence: TGCAGTGCTAGTGACAGATGGCATGGCTACACCTTC.

V is TRBV9 and J is TRBJ2-7, with D perhaps matching TRBD1 (6 bases). Germline V gene sequence: CDR1 SGDLS, CDR2 YYNGEE. Between the trimmed V and J ends, which lost 3 bases and 3 bases, there was a span of 13 bases. The CDR3 length is 14 residues. The CDR3 region is CASSEDIGGYEQYF. The CDR3 DNA reads TGTGCCAGCAGCGAGGACATAGGGGGCTACGAGCAGTACTTC. Looking up the rest from reference TRBV9 and TRBJ2-7 gives the full variable domain: DSGVTQTPKHLITATGQRVTLRCSPRSGDLSVYWYQQSLDQGLQFLIQYYNGEERAKGNILERFSAQQFPDLHSELNLSSLELGDSALYFCASSEDIGGYEQYFGPGTRLTVT.

V usage is TRBV7-2 and J usage is TRBJ2-1, with TRBD2 matching over 7 bases. Germline V gene lookup returns CDR1 SGHTA and CDR2 FQGNSA. The CDR3 spans 16 residues. Trimming took 1 base from V and 0 from J; bases not matched to a gene: 3. CDR3 loop: CASSLGGRNSYNEQFF. The CDR3 DNA reads as TGTGCCAGCAGCTTAGGCGGGAGAAACTCCTACAATGAGCAGTTCTTC. The complete variable domain, with remaining parts taken from reference TRBV7-2 and TRBJ2-1, reads GAGVSQSPSNKVTEKGKDVELRCDPISGHTALYWYRQSLGQGLEFLIYFQGNSAPDKSGLPSDRFSAERTGGSVSTLTIQRTQQEDSAVYLCASSLGGRNSYNEQFFGPGTRLTVL.

This clone came up once. This chain joins TRBV7-2 and TRBJ2-5, with TRBD2 matching over 12 bases. This CDR3 is built from 14 residues. Trimming removed 10 bases from V and 6 bases from J; junction bases left unmatched: 9. The germline V gene has CDR1 SGHTA and CDR2 FQGNSA. CDR3 bases: TGTGCCACCCGACTAGCGGGAGACGGAAAGACCCAGTACTTC. It encodes CATRLAGDGKTQYF.

This rearrangement joins TRBV25-1 to TRBJ1-2; no clear D gene. The CDR3 sequence is 14 residues long. Germline CDR1 and CDR2: MGHDK and SYGVNS. Trimming cost V 6 bases and J 0 bases, with 11 bases left between them. CDR3 bases: TGTGCCAGCAGGTCGGACGGATCTAACTATGGCTACACCTTC. Translated, it gives CASRSDGSNYGYTF.

The chain recombines TRBV15 with TRBJ2-7, with a tentative D call TRBD2 (5 bases). The germline gives CDR1 LNHNV, CDR2 YYDKDF (reference sequence). This CDR3 is built from 12 residues. Between the trimmed V and J ends, which lost 5 bases and 3 bases, there was a span of 8 bases. In DNA form, the CDR3 reads TGTGCCACCAGCTTTGAGGGCTACGAGCAGTACTTC. This gives the protein CATSFEGYEQYF.

This chain uses TRBV30 with TRBJ1-1, with 8 bases that match TRBD1. V was pared by 5 bases and J by 4 bases, with 9 bases of the junction left unmatched. CDR3 length: 14 residues. Germline V gene data show CDR1 as GTSNPN and CDR2 as SVGIG (reference sequence). The CDR3 spells CAWAIVGQGTEAFF. The CDR3, as DNA: TGTGCCTGGGCTATCGTCGGACAGGGCACTGAAGCTTTCTTT.

The rearrangement uses TRBV27 and TRBJ2-1; 8 bases align to TRBD2. Germline CDR1 and CDR2: MNHEY and SMNVEV (reference sequence). CDR3 size: 14 residues. The V gene end was trimmed by 5 bases and the J gene end by 7 bases; junction bases not matched to a gene: 7. The CDR3 loop is CASSHGGLVNEQFF. CDR3 DNA: TGTGCCAGCAGTCACGGGGGACTAGTAAATGAGCAGTTCTTC.

The chain links TRBV21-1 to TRBJ1-6. TRBV21-1 is listed as a pseudogene. CDR3 length: 18 residues. The CDR3 protein is CASSKGLLLSSYNSPLHF. CDR3 nucleotides: TGTGCCAGCAGCAAAGGGCTGTTGCTGAGCTCCTATAATTCACCCCTCCACTTT.

CDR3 loop: CASSPGQAAYEQYF. The CDR3 DNA is TGTGCCAGCAGTCCAGGACAGGCCGCCTACGAGCAGTACTTC. This sequence joins TRBV6-2 or TRBV6-3 and TRBJ2-7; 7 bases are a match to TRBD1. Germline-derived CDR1 and CDR2 are MNHEY and SVGEGT. This CDR3 region has 14 residues. The V segment lost 5 bases and the J segment 2 bases; nucleotides outside the gene matches: 6.

The rearrangement links TRBV10-3 to TRBJ1-2; D gene ambiguous. The length of the CDR3 is 14 residues. V was trimmed by 0 bases and J by 4 bases, leaving 9 bases between them. CDR1 is ENHRY and CDR2 is SYGVKD in the germline V gene. The CDR3 coding sequence is TGTGCCATCAGTGAGTCCCCAGAGGGCTATGGCTACACCTTC. Its protein is CAISESPEGYGYTF.

The chain recombines TRBV12-1 with TRBJ2-2. TRBV12-1 is listed as a pseudogene. The CDR3 runs to 11 residues. DNA for the CDR3: TGTGCCAGCAGCTTTCCCCGGGAGCTGTTTTTT. It is translated as CASSFPRELFF.